A selection of T cell receptor beta chains follows, all from one sample in a study of shared clonotypes between healthy human individuals. Generated by immunoSEQ multiplex PCR, the TCRdb table keeps only in-frame clones and is missing some. The table lists roughly 2 million clones, roughly 96% of them singletons. Sequencing input: naive CD4+ T cells sorted from blood. Every receptor here comes from a man aged 18 to 30 in good health. The CDR3 runs from the conserved cysteine through the conserved F or W. The D gene is left open where the match is weak. Not all rows give a size; the values are once, few, many and, for expanded clones, a class.

cdr3_aa | cdr3_nt | d_call | v_call | clone_size | j_call
CASSLASYTQETQYF | TGCGCCAGCAGCTTGGCCAGCTATACACAAGAGACCCAGTACTTC | NA | TRBV5-1 | NA | TRBJ2-5
CASSFYFPRPGGGLTEAFF | TGTGCCAGCAGCTTTTACTTCCCGCGACCGGGTGGTGGGCTCACTGAAGCTTTCTTT | NA | TRBV7-3 | once | TRBJ1-1
CASILAYSTDTQYF | TGTGCCAGCATCTTAGCTTACAGCACAGATACGCAGTATTTT | NA | TRBV5-8 | NA | TRBJ2-3
CASLGGRETQYF | TGTGCCAGCTTGGGAGGGAGAGAGACCCAGTACTTC | TRBD2 | TRBV18 | NA | TRBJ2-5
CASSLVGHRGQGEKLFF | TGTGCCAGCAGCTTAGTAGGACACAGGGGGCAAGGGGAAAAACTGTTTTTT | TRBD1 | TRBV11-2 | NA | TRBJ1-4
CASSEPRLGHEQYF | TGCGCCAGCAGTGAGCCAAGACTAGGCCACGAGCAGTACTTC | NA | TRBV10-1 | NA | TRBJ2-7
CASSNDRETEKLFF | TGTGCCAGTAGCAACGACAGGGAGACTGAAAAACTGTTTTTT | TRBD1 | TRBV19 | NA | TRBJ1-4
CASSQDLRAEAFF | TGTGCCAGCAGCCAAGATTTACGGGCTGAAGCTTTCTTT | NA | TRBV14 | NA | TRBJ1-1
CASSLETNRGKNIQYF | TGTGCCAGCAGCTTGGAGACCAACAGGGGCAAAAACATTCAGTACTTC | TRBD1 | TRBV5-6 | NA | TRBJ2-4
CAISEGGGDYGYTF | TGTGCCATCAGTGAGGGAGGGGGCGACTATGGCTACACCTTC | TRBD1 | TRBV10-3 | NA | TRBJ1-2
CASSQQGTREAFF | TGCGCCAGCAGCCAGCAGGGGACCAGAGAAGCTTTCTTT | NA | TRBV4-3 | NA | TRBJ1-1
CSVRDSGANVLTF | TGCAGTGTCAGGGACTCTGGGGCCAACGTCCTGACTTTC | NA | TRBV29-1 | NA | TRBJ2-6
CASSLGTGVHQPQHF | TGTGCCAGCAGCTTGGGGACAGGGGTTCATCAGCCCCAGCATTTT | TRBD1 | TRBV7-9 | NA | TRBJ1-5
CASRPLGGRNTEAFF | TGTGCCAGCAGACCGCTGGGGGGCAGGAACACTGAAGCTTTCTTT | NA | TRBV7-9 | NA | TRBJ1-1
CAWSVGLTDTQYF | TGTGCCTGGAGTGTCGGCCTCACAGATACGCAGTATTTT | NA | TRBV30 | NA | TRBJ2-3
CASSAISGNTEAFF | TGCGCCAGCAGCGCGATTTCGGGGAACACTGAAGCTTTCTTT | NA | TRBV4-1 | NA | TRBJ1-1
CASRNRGLNNEQFF | TGTGCCAGCAGAAACAGGGGGTTGAACAATGAGCAGTTCTTC | TRBD1 | TRBV6-1 | NA | TRBJ2-1
CASSLTDRDNQPQHF | TGTGCCAGCAGCCTAACCGACAGAGACAATCAGCCCCAGCATTTT | NA | TRBV7-8 | NA | TRBJ1-5
CASSYKTGPNQPQHF | TGTGCCAGCAGTTATAAAACAGGGCCGAATCAGCCCCAGCATTTT | NA | TRBV6-6 | NA | TRBJ1-5
CASSLAGPPTNEKLFF | TGTGCCAGCAGCTTAGCGGGACCGCCAACTAATGAAAAACTGTTTTTT | NA | TRBV7-6 | NA | TRBJ1-4
CASSSGLTNEQFF | TGCGCCAGCAGCTCAGGGTTAACGAATGAGCAGTTCTTC | NA | TRBV5-1 | NA | TRBJ2-1
CAWITAGRGPTGELFF | TGTGCCTGGATCACTGCGGGCAGGGGGCCCACCGGGGAGCTGTTTTTT | TRBD1 | TRBV30 | NA | TRBJ2-2
CASSESRQGSYNEQFF | TGTGCCAGCAGTGAAAGTCGACAGGGATCCTACAATGAGCAGTTCTTC | TRBD1 | TRBV2 | NA | TRBJ2-1
CASSESAGGSTEAFF | TGCGCCAGCAGTGAGTCAGCGGGGGGGAGCACTGAAGCTTTCTTT | NA | TRBV10-2 | NA | TRBJ1-1
CAISGQGLNTEAFF | TGTGCCATCAGCGGACAGGGCCTGAACACTGAAGCTTTCTTT | TRBD1 | TRBV10-3 | NA | TRBJ1-1
CASSLVLAGQQETQYF | TGCGCCAGCAGCTTGGTACTAGCGGGCCAACAAGAGACCCAGTACTTC | TRBD2 | TRBV5-1 | NA | TRBJ2-5
CASSLGRAQTSTDTQYF | TGTGCCAGCAGCTTGGGCAGGGCCCAAACTAGCACAGATACGCAGTATTTT | NA | TRBV5-4 | NA | TRBJ2-3
CASSEPGGSEKLFF | TGTGCCAGCAGCGAACCGGGGGGCAGTGAAAAACTGTTTTTT | NA | TRBV5-4 | once | TRBJ1-4
CASSPIGNSPLHF | TGTGCCAGCAGCCCGATAGGGAATTCACCCCTCCACTTT | NA | TRBV7-2 | NA | TRBJ1-6
CASSLVSGETNEQYF | TGTGCCAGCAGCTTAGTTTCAGGGGAAACCAACGAGCAGTACTTC | NA | TRBV11-2 | NA | TRBJ2-7
CASTVGGSGANVLTF | TGTGCCAGCACTGTTGGGGGCTCTGGGGCCAACGTCCTGACTTTC | NA | TRBV2 | NA | TRBJ2-6
CASSSSYTQYF | TGTGCCAGCAGCTCTAGTTATACGCAGTATTTT | NA | TRBV5-4 | NA | TRBJ2-3
CASSGGLQETQYF | TGTGCCAGCAGTGGGGGACTACAAGAGACCCAGTACTTC | TRBD2 | TRBV6-1 | once | TRBJ2-5
CASSPFGELFF | TGTGCCAGCAGCCCCTTCGGGGAGCTGTTTTTT | NA | TRBV28 | NA | TRBJ2-2
CASRLTYSNQPQHF | TGTGCCAGCAGATTGACTTATAGCAATCAGCCCCAGCATTTT | NA | TRBV6-5 | NA | TRBJ1-5
CASSIGGDNSPLHF | TGTGCCAGCAGCATAGGGGGTGATAATTCACCCCTCCACTTT | NA | TRBV9 | NA | TRBJ1-6
CASSLSSGGPGVTGELFF | TGTGCCAGCAGCTTAAGTAGCGGGGGCCCCGGGGTTACCGGGGAGCTGTTTTTT | TRBD2 | TRBV7-3 | NA | TRBJ2-2
CASSFIDREMGTEAFF | TGTGCCAGCAGCTTTATCGACAGGGAAATGGGAACTGAAGCTTTCTTT | TRBD1 | TRBV5-6 | NA | TRBJ1-1
CASRGQLNEQYF | TGTGCCAGCCGTGGACAGCTAAACGAGCAGTACTTC | NA | TRBV11-2 | NA | TRBJ2-7
CASGTSYEQYF | TGTGCCAGTGGGACTTCCTACGAGCAGTACTTC | NA | TRBV6-6 | NA | TRBJ2-7
CASRLPGGQETQYF | TGCGCCAGCAGACTACCGGGGGGCCAAGAGACCCAGTACTTC | TRBD2 | TRBV5-1 | NA | TRBJ2-5
CASSYLGIQETQYF | TGTGCCAGCAGTTACTTGGGCATACAAGAGACCCAGTACTTC | NA | TRBV6-5 | NA | TRBJ2-5
CASSDSTGGNTEAFF | TGTGCCAGCAGTGACTCTACAGGAGGGAACACTGAAGCTTTCTTT | NA | TRBV6-1 | NA | TRBJ1-1
CASSFGGGPQYF | TGTGCCAGCAGCTTCGGAGGGGGCCCGCAGTACTTC | NA | TRBV11-3 | NA | TRBJ2-7
CASTRGGGDGYTF | TGTGCCAGCACCCGAGGCGGAGGTGATGGCTACACCTTC | NA | TRBV6-5 | once | TRBJ1-2
CASSSIESNEQFF | TGTGCCAGCAGTTCGATCGAAAGTAATGAGCAGTTCTTC | NA | TRBV6-6 | NA | TRBJ2-1
CASSEMGQGYQPQHF | TGTGCCAGCAGTGAGATGGGACAGGGTTATCAGCCCCAGCATTTT | TRBD1 | TRBV6-1 | NA | TRBJ1-5
CSVGQGAYEQYF | TGCAGCGTTGGACAGGGTGCCTACGAGCAGTACTTC | TRBD1 | TRBV29-1 | NA | TRBJ2-7